Below are 21 T cell receptor beta chains sequenced from a single sample in a study of control samples from healthy donors and cancer patients (dated by TCRdb to about 2020). Library construction relied on the immunoSEQ multiplex PCR assay. TCRdb provides this immuneACCESS table in a form limited to in-frame rearrangements. Some clones are lacking; in checked studies, under half of them reflect an unresolved V gene, and why the rest are absent is not known. For this sample the table gives under 450,000 clones, of which 75% to 95% were detected only once. The ten most abundant clones make up 6% to 7% of the sample. Source material: PBMCs. The source is a man between 35 and 55 years old with head and neck cancer.

The chain has TRBV7-2 and TRBJ1-1, with D unresolved. The CDR3 is 14 amino acids. V gave up 5 bases and J gave up 2 bases, with 12 bases separating them. Germline CDR1 SGHTA, CDR2 FQGNSA. CDR3 coding DNA: TGTGCCAGCAGCGACGCACGGATAAACACTGAAGCTTTCTTT. It codes for CASSDARINTEAFF.

The V call is TRBV6-6, the J call TRBJ2-3; the match to TRBD2 covers 8 bases. Trimming cost V 1 base and J 1 base; bases outside gene matches: 4. The CDR3 spans 16 residues. Per the germline V gene, CDR1 is MNHNY and CDR2 is SVGAGI (reference sequence). CDR3 residues: CASSYYSGAGTDTQYF. CDR3 nucleotides: TGTGCCAGCAGTTACTATAGCGGGGCGGGCACAGATACGCAGTATTTT.

The chain recombines TRBV6-5 with TRBJ1-6, with a weak D call TRBD1 (5 bases). CDR3 length equals 13 residues. Germline CDR1 and CDR2: MNHEY and SVGAGI. Trimming left V 7 bases short and J 6 bases short, with 10 bases between. CDR3 bases: TGTGCCAGCACGAGGGGACTTAATTCACCCCTCCACTTT. Protein product: CASTRGLNSPLHF.

The chain recombines TRBV4-2 with TRBJ2-3, with 11 positions matching TRBD2. The junction had 4 bases not matched to a gene; V was cut back by 3 bases and J by 2 bases. This CDR3 contains 16 residues. Germline-derived CDR1 and CDR2 are LGHNA and YNFKEQ. The CDR3 reads CASSQRLAGLTDTQYF. In DNA form, the CDR3 reads TGTGCCAGCAGCCAGAGACTAGCGGGGCTCACAGATACGCAGTATTTT.

The gene calls are TRBV12-5 and TRBJ2-5, with 7 bases aligning to TRBD2. This CDR3 has 14 amino acids. Trimming removed 5 bases from V and 5 bases from J; junction bases left unmatched: 8. Germline loops: CDR1 LGHNT, CDR2 FRNRAP. The CDR3 here is CASGRAGPGETQYF. In DNA form, the CDR3 reads TGTGCTAGTGGTCGAGCGGGGCCTGGGGAGACCCAGTACTTC.

The chain has TRBV27 and TRBJ1-1; D is perhaps TRBD1 (5 bases). Germline CDR1 is MNHEY and CDR2 is SMNVEV (reference sequence). The CDR3 consists of 14 residues. V lost 2 bases and J lost 5, with 12 bases in between. The CDR3 DNA reads as TGTGCCAGCAGTTTAAAGGGGCGGGGGACTGAAGCTTTCTTT. Translation gives CASSLKGRGTEAFF.

V usage is TRBV9 and J usage is TRBJ1-1; D remains ambiguous. The CDR3 spans 12 residues. V was shortened by 4 bases and J by 0 bases, with 4 bases between the two germline ends. Germline CDR1 and CDR2: SGDLS and YYNGEE. In DNA form, the CDR3 reads TGTGCCAGCAGCCCGATGAACACTGAAGCTTTCTTT. It translates to CASSPMNTEAFF.

The chain employs TRBV5-4 and TRBJ2-7; possible D gene TRBD2, 6 bases. CDR1 and CDR2 (germline): SGHNT, YYREEE (reference sequence). This CDR3 spans 15 amino acids. Deletions cut 2 bases from V and 2 bases from J, with 14 bases between. The CDR3 here is CASSLGGTTPYEQYF. The CDR3 DNA sequence: TGTGCCAGCAGCTTAGGCGGGACCACGCCCTACGAGCAGTACTTC.

The rearrangement uses TRBV21-1 and TRBJ1-2; the table's D gene call, TRBD1, was not cross checked with the DNA. TRBV21-1 is deemed a pseudogene. The CDR3 is 16 residues long. CDR3 sequence reads: CASSKVLRGLGYGYTF. The CDR3 DNA reads as TGTGCCAGCAGCAAAGTCCTCAGGGGGCTAGGCTATGGCTACACCTTC.

The chain has TRBV9 and TRBJ2-4, with 8 bases fitting TRBD1. J lost 7 bases, V lost 0 bases, and 9 bases had no gene match. The CDR3 sequence is 16 residues long. Germline-derived CDR1 and CDR2 are SGDLS and YYNGEE. CDR3 nucleotides: TGTGCCAGCAGCGTAGGACCGGACAGGGATTGGAACATTCAGTACTTC. Its translation: CASSVGPDRDWNIQYF.

The gene calls are TRBV10-2 and TRBJ1-2; no clear D. The V gene lost 6 bases and the J gene lost 0 bases, with 11 bases spanning the gap. The CDR3 runs to 14 residues. Germline CDR1 and CDR2: WSHSY and SAAADI. CDR3 in amino acids: CASRRQLANYGYTF. CDR3 sequence (DNA): TGCGCCAGCAGGAGACAACTAGCTAACTATGGCTACACCTTC.

The V call is TRBV12-5, the J call TRBJ2-3, with 13 bases identical to TRBD2. V lost 6 bases to trimming and J lost 4 bases; unmatched junction nucleotides: 7. The CDR3 consists of 16 residues. In germline, CDR1 is LGHNT, CDR2 FRNRAP. The DNA of the CDR3 is TGTGCTAGTGGGAGGGGGACTAGCGGGGCCCCAGATACGCAGTATTTT. Its protein product is CASGRGTSGAPDTQYF.

In this sample, this clone turned up a few times. The V and J genes are TRBV9 and TRBJ1-5; the D is unclear. With 0 bases removed from V and 0 bases from J, the gap between germline ends came to 4 bases. The germline CDR1 and CDR2 sequences are SGDLS and YYNGEE. The CDR3 is 14 residues long. CDR3 sequence: CASSVVDSNQPQHF. As DNA, the CDR3 is TGTGCCAGCAGCGTAGTTGATAGCAATCAGCCCCAGCATTTT.

The gene calls are TRBV5-4 and TRBJ2-5, with D maybe TRBD2 (5 bases). This CDR3 comprises 15 residues. Germline values: CDR1 SGHNT, CDR2 YYREEE (reference sequence). Trimming pared 0 bases from V and 7 bases from J, leaving 16 bases between. In DNA, the CDR3 is TGTGCCAGCAGCTTGGAGGCGGGCGCGGGTGGGACCCAGTACTTC. Translation: CASSLEAGAGGTQYF. The full variable domain, with the rest looked up from reference TRBV5-4 and TRBJ2-5, is ETGVTQSPTHLIKTRGQQVTLRCSSQSGHNTVSWYQQALGQGPQFIFQYYREEENGRGNFPPRFSGLQFPNYSSELNVNALELDDSALYLCASSLEAGAGGTQYFGPGTRLLVL.

The chain recombines TRBV6-6 with TRBJ2-1, with D possibly matching TRBD2 (7 bases). Germline lookup yields CDR1 MNHNY and CDR2 SVGAGI (reference sequence). V was pared by 6 bases and J by 6 bases, with 18 bases between. The CDR3 length is 15 residues. The CDR3 nucleotides are TGTGCCAGCAGCCTGCTCCATGGGGGGGCCAATGAGCAGTTCTTC. Encoded protein: CASSLLHGGANEQFF.

The chain employs TRBV5-1 and TRBJ2-5; TRBD1 agrees at 7 bases. This CDR3 has 16 residues. Germline loops: CDR1 SGHRS, CDR2 YFSETQ. The junction had 14 bases not matched to a gene; V was cut back by 4 bases and J by 5 bases. The CDR3 bases are TGCGCCAGCAGCGTACGGAGGCAGGGGGATAGGGAGACCCAGTACTTC. This codes for CASSVRRQGDRETQYF. Filled out from reference TRBV5-1 and TRBJ2-5, the complete variable domain reads KAGVTQTPRYLIKTRGQQVTLSCSPISGHRSVSWYQQTPGQGLQFLFEYFSETQRNKGNFPGRFSGRQFSNSRSEMNVSTLELGDSALYLCASSVRRQGDRETQYFGPGTRLLVL.

The chain employs TRBV7-3 and TRBJ1-2; 8 positions match TRBD1. CDR3 length: 14 residues. Trimming took 0 bases from V and 8 from J; bases not matched to a gene: 5. The germline V gene encodes CDR1 SGHTA and CDR2 FQGTGA. As DNA, the CDR3 is TGTGCCAGCAGCTTAACCTCACAGGGGGTGGGCTACACCTTC. It translates to CASSLTSQGVGYTF.

The rearrangement uses TRBV5-1 and TRBJ2-5, with 10 bases aligning to TRBD1. CDR1 is SGHRS and CDR2 is YFSETQ in the germline V gene. The CDR3 covers 14 residues. Trimming removed 4 bases from V and 5 bases from J; junction bases left unmatched: 5. The CDR3 sequence is CASSTGQGVETQYF. The CDR3 region has the DNA TGCGCCAGCAGCACAGGACAGGGGGTTGAGACCCAGTACTTC.

This chain joins TRBV7-3 and TRBJ2-2; TRBD1 agrees at 10 bases. CDR1 is SGHTA, CDR2 FQGTGA, per germline. V was clipped by 5 bases and J by 0 bases; unmatched bases: 3. This CDR3 is 16 amino acids long. The DNA for the CDR3 is TGTGCCAGCAGCCGACAGGGGGCAACGAACACCGGGGAGCTGTTTTTT. Amino acid sequence: CASSRQGATNTGELFF.

The V call is TRBV27, the J call TRBJ2-5, with 8 bases fitting TRBD2. The CDR3 runs to 16 residues. With 6 bases clipped from V and 4 bases from J, the junction kept 13 bases outside the gene matches. CDR1 MNHEY and CDR2 SMNVEV come from the germline V gene (reference sequence). CDR3 amino acids: CASRLGGAGGIETQYF. The CDR3 nucleotides are TGTGCCAGCAGGTTGGGTGGGGCGGGGGGAATAGAGACCCAGTACTTC.

The chain combines TRBV5-1 with TRBJ2-7; D possibly corresponds to TRBD1 (5 bases). Germline lookup yields CDR1 SGHRS and CDR2 YFSETQ. The CDR3 has 16 residues. V lost 0 bases and J lost 5, with 18 bases in between. The chain's CDR3 is CASSLATITGSDEQYF. CDR3 sequence (DNA): TGCGCCAGCAGCTTGGCCACGATTACAGGTTCCGACGAGCAGTACTTC.